Listed below are T cell receptor beta chains from one sample, sequenced in a study of blood T cells in healthy people across ages. In TCRdb, the 5' RACE reads were re-called with MiXCR into one record per CDR3 protein. In the table there are over a million distinct CDR3 sequences, 35% to 55% of which are singletons. The specimen was blood. These receptors were collected from a woman aged 55-69 years in good health. The conserved cysteine and the conserved F or W are not part of the CDR3 here.

CDR3aa	v_gene	j_gene
SVELVDRSKNIQF	TRBV29-1	TRBJ2-1
ASSSLTVYNEQF	TRBV28	TRBJ2-1
ASSLRQGWLRELF	TRBV28	TRBJ1-4
ASSPRTSGSTDTQY	TRBV27	TRBJ2-3
SAPPKAGDNEQF	TRBV20-1	TRBJ2-1
ASSVVDRGWTEAF	TRBV9	TRBJ1-1
ASRSTVSYEQY	TRBV28	TRBJ2-7
ASSLGQGARRGMGQF	TRBV12-3/TRBV12-4	TRBJ2-1
ASSDGWRETQY	TRBV9	TRBJ2-5
ASSPAGQGSTYEQY	TRBV4-1	TRBJ2-7
ASSELIRDFGEQF	TRBV25-1	TRBJ2-1
ASSLGREKLF	TRBV12-3/TRBV12-4	TRBJ1-4
ASSRDGRTADTQY	TRBV18	TRBJ2-3
ASSRDEGETQY	TRBV6-5	TRBJ2-5
ASSLESYNSPLH	TRBV27	TRBJ1-6
SVEGLAVGGTDTQY	TRBV29-1	TRBJ2-3
SVGDSLMNTEAF	TRBV29-1	TRBJ1-1
ASSRRPGTTDTQY	TRBV7-3	TRBJ2-3